Reported below is one T cell receptor beta chain. Its antigen is undetermined. V lost 3 bases, J lost 2 bases, and 7 bases stayed unmatched. From germline, CDR1 is GTSNPN and CDR2 SVGIG (reference sequence). The CDR3 length is 15 residues. The sample is drawn from a study of cytomegalovirus exposure and HLA in healthy donors. Study-wide points: TCR beta chain V- and J-gene trimming was linked, in a later analysis, to a missense variant in DCLRE1C.

It was with 60 Vbeta and 13 Jbeta primers that the PCR ran. Assay used: immunoSEQ multiplex PCR; TCRdb lists only in-frame clones, some missing. This sample has roughly 140,000 clones, with about 75% found just once. The source material was PBMCs. This clonotype originated in a man between 18 and 29 years old in good health and CMV-seronegative. This chain links TRBV30 with TRBJ2-1; 7 nucleotides agree with TRBD1. CDR3 protein: CAWSPTGTAYNEQFF. CDR3 bases: TGTGCCTGGAGCCCAACCGGGACAGCCTACAATGAGCAGTTCTTC.